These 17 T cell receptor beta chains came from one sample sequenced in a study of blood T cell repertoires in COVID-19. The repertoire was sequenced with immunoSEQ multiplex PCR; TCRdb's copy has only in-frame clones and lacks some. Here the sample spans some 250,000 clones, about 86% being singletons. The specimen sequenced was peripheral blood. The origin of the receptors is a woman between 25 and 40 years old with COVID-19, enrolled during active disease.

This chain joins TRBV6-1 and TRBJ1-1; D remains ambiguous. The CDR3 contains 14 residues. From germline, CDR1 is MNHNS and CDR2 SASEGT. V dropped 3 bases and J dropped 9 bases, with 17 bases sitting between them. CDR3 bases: TGTGCCAGCAGTGACCAATTCGCACGGGGTAAAGCTTTCTTT. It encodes CASSDQFARGKAFF.

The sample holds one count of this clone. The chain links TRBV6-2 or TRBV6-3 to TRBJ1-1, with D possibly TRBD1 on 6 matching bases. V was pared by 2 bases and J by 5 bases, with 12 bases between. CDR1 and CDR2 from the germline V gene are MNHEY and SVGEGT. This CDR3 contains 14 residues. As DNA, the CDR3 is TGTGCCAGCAGTTACGGCGGGGGGCGGACTGAAGCTTTCTTT. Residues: CASSYGGGRTEAFF.

CDR3 region: CASSEVNLLVYETQYF. The CDR3 nucleotides are TGCGCCAGCAGCGAGGTCAACCTATTGGTCTATGAGACCCAGTACTTC. This chain uses TRBV4-1 with TRBJ2-5; D unresolved. Per the germline V gene, CDR1 is MGHRA and CDR2 is YSYEKL. The CDR3 covers 16 residues. Between the trimmed V and J ends, which lost 5 bases and 5 bases, there was a span of 21 bases.

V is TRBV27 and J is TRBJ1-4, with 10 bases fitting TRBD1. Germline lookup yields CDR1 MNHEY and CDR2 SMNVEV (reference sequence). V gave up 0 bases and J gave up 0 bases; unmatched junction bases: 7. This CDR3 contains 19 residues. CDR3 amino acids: CASSLSPETGGPTNEKLFF. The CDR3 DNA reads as TGTGCCAGCAGTTTATCCCCCGAGACAGGGGGCCCAACTAATGAAAAACTGTTTTTT. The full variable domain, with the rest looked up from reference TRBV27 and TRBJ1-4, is EAQVTQNPRYLITVTGKKLTVTCSQNMNHEYMSWYRQDPGLGLRQIYYSMNVEVTDKGDVPEGYKVSRKEKRNFPLILESPSPNQTSLYFCASSLSPETGGPTNEKLFFGSGTQLSVL.

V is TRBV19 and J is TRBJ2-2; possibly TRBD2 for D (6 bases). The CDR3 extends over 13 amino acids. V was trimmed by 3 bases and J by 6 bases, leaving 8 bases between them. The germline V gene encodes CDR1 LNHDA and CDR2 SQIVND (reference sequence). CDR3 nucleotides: TGTGCCAGTAGTATCACTAGCCCCGGGGAGCTGTTTTTT. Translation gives CASSITSPGELFF.

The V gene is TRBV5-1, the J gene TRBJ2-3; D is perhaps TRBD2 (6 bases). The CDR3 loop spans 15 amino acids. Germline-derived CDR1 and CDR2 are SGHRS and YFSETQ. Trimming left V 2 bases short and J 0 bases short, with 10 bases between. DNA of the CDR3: TGCGCCAGCAGCTTAGGCGGGGCTAGCACAGATACGCAGTATTTT. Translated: CASSLGGASTDTQYF.

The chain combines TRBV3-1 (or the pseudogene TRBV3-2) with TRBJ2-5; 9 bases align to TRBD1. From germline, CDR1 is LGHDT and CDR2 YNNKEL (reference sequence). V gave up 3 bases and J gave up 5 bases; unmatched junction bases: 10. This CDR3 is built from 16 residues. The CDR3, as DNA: TGTGCCAGCAGCCAGGGCGGGACAGGGTTATGGGAGACCCAGTACTTC. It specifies CASSQGGTGLWETQYF.

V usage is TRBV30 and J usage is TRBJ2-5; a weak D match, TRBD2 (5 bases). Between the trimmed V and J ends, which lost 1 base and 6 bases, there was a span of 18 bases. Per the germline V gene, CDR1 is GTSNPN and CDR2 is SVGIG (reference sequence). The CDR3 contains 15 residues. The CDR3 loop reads CAWSDIAWQEKTQYF. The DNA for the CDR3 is TGTGCCTGGAGTGACATAGCGTGGCAGGAAAAGACCCAGTACTTC.

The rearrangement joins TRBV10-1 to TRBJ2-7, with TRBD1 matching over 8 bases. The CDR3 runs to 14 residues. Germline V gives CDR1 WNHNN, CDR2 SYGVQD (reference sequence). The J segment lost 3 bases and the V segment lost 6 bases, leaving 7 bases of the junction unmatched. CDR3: CASSPGTGIYEQYF. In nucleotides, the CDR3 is TGCGCCAGCAGCCCCGGGACAGGAATCTACGAGCAGTACTTC.

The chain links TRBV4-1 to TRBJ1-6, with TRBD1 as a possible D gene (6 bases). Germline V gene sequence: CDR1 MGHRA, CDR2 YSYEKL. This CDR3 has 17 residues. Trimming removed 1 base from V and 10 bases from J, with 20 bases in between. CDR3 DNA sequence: TGCGCCAGCAGCCAAGCCCTCCTGGGGGGGGCAAGGTCACCCCTCCACTTT. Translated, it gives CASSQALLGGARSPLHF.

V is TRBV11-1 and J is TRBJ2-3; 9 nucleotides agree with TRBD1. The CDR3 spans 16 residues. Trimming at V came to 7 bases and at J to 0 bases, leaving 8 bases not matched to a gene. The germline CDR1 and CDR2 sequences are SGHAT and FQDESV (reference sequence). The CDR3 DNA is TGTGCCAGCACGTGGGACAGGGAGGGGAGCACAGATACGCAGTATTTT. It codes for CASTWDREGSTDTQYF.

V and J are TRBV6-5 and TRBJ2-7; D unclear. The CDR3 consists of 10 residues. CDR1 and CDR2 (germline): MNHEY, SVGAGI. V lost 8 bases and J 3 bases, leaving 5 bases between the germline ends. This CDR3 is CASLYYEQYF. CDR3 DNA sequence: TGTGCCAGCCTATACTACGAGCAGTACTTC.

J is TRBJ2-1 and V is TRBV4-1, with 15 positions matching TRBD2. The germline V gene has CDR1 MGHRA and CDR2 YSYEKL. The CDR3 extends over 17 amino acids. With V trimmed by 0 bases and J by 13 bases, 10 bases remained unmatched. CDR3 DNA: TGCGCCAGCAGCCAAGATCGGACTAGCGGGGGGGATATACTTCAGTTCTTC. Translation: CASSQDRTSGGDILQFF.

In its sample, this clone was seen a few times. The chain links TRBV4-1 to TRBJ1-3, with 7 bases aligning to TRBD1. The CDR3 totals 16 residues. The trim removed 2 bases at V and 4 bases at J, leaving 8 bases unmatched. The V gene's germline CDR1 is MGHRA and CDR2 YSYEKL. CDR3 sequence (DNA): TGCGCCAGCAGCCAACCCCCCGGGACAGCAGGAAACACCATATATTTT. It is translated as CASSQPPGTAGNTIYF.

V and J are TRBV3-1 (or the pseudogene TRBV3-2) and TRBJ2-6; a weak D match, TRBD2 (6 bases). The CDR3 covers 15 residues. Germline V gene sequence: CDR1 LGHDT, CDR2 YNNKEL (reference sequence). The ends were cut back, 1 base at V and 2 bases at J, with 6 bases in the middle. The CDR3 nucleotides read TGTGCCAGCAGCCAAGCGGGGGCTGGGGCCAACGTCCTGACTTTC. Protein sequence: CASSQAGAGANVLTF.

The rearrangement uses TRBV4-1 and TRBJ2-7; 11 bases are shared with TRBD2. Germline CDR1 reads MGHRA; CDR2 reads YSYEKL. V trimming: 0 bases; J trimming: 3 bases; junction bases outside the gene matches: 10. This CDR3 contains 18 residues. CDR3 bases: TGCGCCAGCAGCCAAGAAGCGGTGGCCGGGACTAGCGGCTACGAGCAGTACTTC. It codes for CASSQEAVAGTSGYEQYF.

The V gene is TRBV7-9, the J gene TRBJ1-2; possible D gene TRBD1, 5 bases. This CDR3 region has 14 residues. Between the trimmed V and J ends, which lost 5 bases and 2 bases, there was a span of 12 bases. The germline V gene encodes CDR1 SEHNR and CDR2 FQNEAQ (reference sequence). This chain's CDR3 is CASSLRQINYGYTF. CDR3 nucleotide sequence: TGTGCCAGCAGCCTCAGACAGATAAACTATGGCTACACCTTC.